Listed below are T cell receptor beta chains from one sample, sequenced in a study of STAT5B mutations in CD4+ large granular lymphocyte leukemia. The assay was immunoSEQ multiplex PCR, and TCRdb's table has in-frame clones only and misses some. The data show roughly 26,000 clones, with about four fifths seen just once and approximately 0.32% held by the top ten. Input material: CD4+ T cells from blood buffy coats. The receptors stem from a human donor in good health. Both conserved end residues are part of each CDR3. The D gene is left open where the match is weak. Some rows have no size entry. The others give once, few or many, or a class for an expanded clone.

J gene,clone size,V gene,D gene,CDR3 DNA,CDR3 protein
TRBJ2-3,NA,TRBV19,TRBD1,TGTGCCAGCTCCCTAGGGACAGGGGTGGGAGATACGCAGTATTTT,CASSLGTGVGDTQYF
TRBJ2-2,NA,TRBV27,NA,TGTGCCAGCAGTCCATGGGCCGACACCGGGGAGCTGTTTTTT,CASSPWADTGELFF
TRBJ1-5,NA,TRBV5-6,TRBD1,TGTGCCAGCAGTTCCGGGACAGTAAATCAGCCCCAGCATTTT,CASSSGTVNQPQHF
TRBJ1-3,NA,TRBV6-5,TRBD1,TGTGCCAGCAGTTCTTACTTAACAGGGGGCGGAAACACCATATATTTT,CASSSYLTGGGNTIYF
TRBJ2-1,NA,TRBV7-8,TRBD1,TGTGCCAGCAGCCCGGTGACGGGACAGGGGACCGCTGAGCAGTTCTTC,CASSPVTGQGTAEQFF
TRBJ2-3,NA,TRBV11-2,NA,TGTGCCAGCAGCTTAGGGAGGGCAGGGGGTAGCACAGATACGCAGTATTTT,CASSLGRAGGSTDTQYF
TRBJ1-1,few,TRBV10-3,TRBD1,TGTGCCATCAGTGGGGCAGGGGGAACTGAAGCTTTCTTT,CAISGAGGTEAFF
TRBJ1-2,NA,TRBV5-1,NA,TGCGCCAGCAGCTTGGAAAGGGGGAACTATGGCTACACCTTC,CASSLERGNYGYTF
TRBJ2-1,NA,TRBV7-3,TRBD2,TGTGCCAGCAGCTTAACTAGCGGGAGATTCGATGAGCAGTTCTTC,CASSLTSGRFDEQFF
TRBJ1-2,NA,TRBV7-9,NA,TGTGCCAGCAGCTCCGGGGGTTCGGGGAACTATGGCTACACCTTC,CASSSGGSGNYGYTF
TRBJ1-1,NA,TRBV11-3,NA,TGTGCCAGCGGCGCTAAGTGGGCAGTCTTGTCTGAAGCTTTCTTT,CASGAKWAVLSEAFF
TRBJ2-3,NA,TRBV6-6,NA,TGTGCCAGCAGTCACCAGCTAAATACGCAGTATTTT,CASSHQLNTQYF
TRBJ2-3,NA,TRBV25-1,NA,TGTGCCAGCAGTGAATTCTTAGGAGGAGGAGATACGCAGTATTTT,CASSEFLGGGDTQYF
TRBJ1-4,NA,TRBV28,NA,TGTGCCACCCAAACCCCAGCAGGTGAAAAACTGTTTTTT,CATQTPAGEKLFF
TRBJ2-6,NA,TRBV18,NA,TGTGCCAGCTCACCGGGGACCTCTGGGGCCAACGTCCTGACTTTC,CASSPGTSGANVLTF
TRBJ2-7,once,TRBV7-9,NA,TGTGCCAGCAGCTCCCCGCGAAGGGGGAGGGGTGATAACTACGAGCAGTACTTC,CASSSPRRGRGDNYEQYF
TRBJ2-3,once,TRBV11-3,TRBD1,TGTGCCAGCAGCTCAACGACAGGGTTCACAGATACGCAGTATTTT,CASSSTTGFTDTQYF
TRBJ2-3,NA,TRBV7-2,NA,TGTGCCAGCAGCCCCTCTCTTGGAAATTCGGATACGCAGTATTTT,CASSPSLGNSDTQYF
TRBJ2-5,NA,TRBV10-1,TRBD1,TGCGCCAGCAGTGGAGGGACAGCGCAAGAGACCCAGTACTTC,CASSGGTAQETQYF
TRBJ1-6,once,TRBV19,TRBD1,TGTGCCAGTAGTATAGGACAGGGGGCAGGATCACCCCTCCACTTT,CASSIGQGAGSPLHF
TRBJ2-7,NA,TRBV7-2,TRBD2,TGTGCCAGCAGCTTAGGCGGGACTAGCAGCGAGCAGTACTTC,CASSLGGTSSEQYF
TRBJ2-2,NA,TRBV2,NA,TGTGCCAGCAGTGACAGGGACCGCACCGGGGAGCTGTTTTTT,CASSDRDRTGELFF
TRBJ1-2,NA,TRBV5-1,NA,TGCGCCAGCAGCTTGTCGGTGACGGATGGCTACACCTTC,CASSLSVTDGYTF
TRBJ1-2,NA,TRBV27,NA,TGTGCCAGCAGTTTAAGGGCAGGGAATGGCTACACCTTC,CASSLRAGNGYTF
TRBJ2-1,NA,TRBV19,NA,TGTGCCAGTAGTATAGGTCGGGGACGGTTAAATGAGCAGTTCTTC,CASSIGRGRLNEQFF
TRBJ2-1,NA,TRBV19,TRBD2,TGTGCCAGTAGTATAGAGGGCGGGGGACCATACAATGAGCAGTTCTTC,CASSIEGGGPYNEQFF
TRBJ2-3,NA,TRBV5-4,TRBD2,TGTGCCAGCAGCTCCGGGACTAGCGGGAGGGCCGGCACAGATACGCAGTATTTT,CASSSGTSGRAGTDTQYF
TRBJ1-2,NA,TRBV7-2,NA,TGTGCCAGCAGCTTGTGGGAAGGCTACACCTTC,CASSLWEGYTF
TRBJ2-3,once,TRBV5-1,TRBD1,TGCGCCAGCAGCCCCGGGACAGCCCCAGATACGCAGTATTTT,CASSPGTAPDTQYF
TRBJ1-6,NA,TRBV20-1,NA,TGCAGTGCTTTTTATAATTCACCCCTCCACTTT,CSAFYNSPLHF
TRBJ1-6,NA,TRBV5-5,NA,TGTGCCAGCACCACTGTAGTCGGGCATAATAATTCACCCCTCCACTTT,CASTTVVGHNNSPLHF
TRBJ2-1,NA,TRBV11-1,NA,TGTGCCAGCAGTGTAACAGGTTACGAGCAGTTCTTC,CASSVTGYEQFF
TRBJ1-1,NA,TRBV6-1,NA,TGTGCCAGCAGTGAAGCTAGAAGACGGCCGAACACTGAAGCTTTCTTT,CASSEARRRPNTEAFF
TRBJ1-2,NA,TRBV7-8,NA,TGTGCCAGCAGCTTAGAGTGGGACAAACCCTCGGGCTACACCTTC,CASSLEWDKPSGYTF
TRBJ2-7,NA,TRBV6-1,NA,TGTGCCAGCAGTGGGTCCAGACATATAGCCTACGAGCAGTACTTC,CASSGSRHIAYEQYF
TRBJ1-2,NA,TRBV14,NA,TGTGCCAGCAGCCAAGTAGTGCCAAGACACCTTAACTATGGCTACACCTTC,CASSQVVPRHLNYGYTF
TRBJ2-1,NA,TRBV7-9,NA,TGTGCCAGCAGCTTATCGGGGGCCAATGAGCAGTTCTTC,CASSLSGANEQFF
TRBJ1-2,NA,TRBV2,NA,TGTGCCAGCAGTGACTGGGAGGCTTATGGCTACACCTTC,CASSDWEAYGYTF
TRBJ2-7,NA,TRBV19,TRBD1,TGTGCCAGTAGTATCTGGGACAGGAGTTCCGAGCAGTACTTC,CASSIWDRSSEQYF